A selection of T cell receptor beta chains follows, all from one sample in a study of blood T cell repertoires in COVID-19. Profiling relied on immunoSEQ multiplex PCR, and the TCRdb table lists in-frame clones only, not all of them. The repertoire holds about 140,000 clones, with 70% to 90% as singletons. Source material: peripheral blood. These receptors all stem from a man aged 45-65 years with acute or convalescent COVID-19. The CDR3 runs from the conserved cysteine through the conserved F or W. The D gene is left open where the match is weak. Clone size, where shown, is once, few, many, or a class for clones that have expanded.

D gene: .
J gene: TRBJ1-2
clone size: .
V gene: TRBV15
CDR3 protein: CATSRDSLRLYDYGYTF
CDR3 DNA: TGTGCCACCAGCAGAGATAGCCTTAGGTTGTACGACTATGGCTACACCTTC

D gene: TRBD2
J gene: TRBJ2-1
clone size: .
V gene: TRBV11-3
CDR3 protein: CASSFGPGGGTSEQFF
CDR3 DNA: TGTGCCAGCAGCTTCGGACCGGGCGGGGGGACAAGTGAGCAGTTCTTC

D gene: .
J gene: TRBJ1-2
clone size: once
V gene: TRBV29-1
CDR3 protein: CSVDTGFGYTF
CDR3 DNA: TGCAGCGTTGATACAGGGTTTGGCTACACCTTC

D gene: TRBD2
J gene: TRBJ2-1
clone size: .
V gene: TRBV2
CDR3 protein: CASSELGLASYNEQFF
CDR3 DNA: TGTGCCAGCAGTGAGCTCGGACTAGCCTCCTACAATGAGCAGTTCTTC

D gene: .
J gene: TRBJ2-3
clone size: .
V gene: TRBV11-3
CDR3 protein: CASSLAGVGTDTQYF
CDR3 DNA: TGTGCCAGCAGCTTAGCGGGGGTAGGCACAGATACGCAGTATTTT

D gene: .
J gene: TRBJ2-3
clone size: .
V gene: TRBV5-1
CDR3 protein: CASTGDPSTDTQYF
CDR3 DNA: TGCGCCAGCACGGGGGACCCTAGCACAGATACGCAGTATTTT

D gene: .
J gene: TRBJ1-5
clone size: .
V gene: TRBV5-1
CDR3 protein: CASSLAGGTGQPQHF
CDR3 DNA: TGCGCCAGCAGCTTGGCGGGGGGCACAGGGCAGCCCCAGCATTTT

D gene: .
J gene: TRBJ2-2
clone size: .
V gene: TRBV5-1
CDR3 protein: CASSLVAENTGELFF
CDR3 DNA: TGCGCCAGCAGCTTGGTGGCAGAGAACACCGGGGAGCTGTTTTTT

D gene: .
J gene: TRBJ1-1
clone size: .
V gene: TRBV5-1
CDR3 protein: CASSLAETGETEAFF
CDR3 DNA: TGCGCCAGCAGCTTGGCCGAGACTGGGGAGACTGAAGCTTTCTTT

D gene: .
J gene: TRBJ1-1
clone size: few
V gene: TRBV5-5
CDR3 protein: CASSLGATDNTEAFF
CDR3 DNA: TGTGCCAGCAGCTTGGGGGCGACGGATAACACTGAAGCTTTCTTT

D gene: .
J gene: TRBJ1-2
clone size: once
V gene: TRBV30
CDR3 protein: CAWSPHSTVFGDYGYTF
CDR3 DNA: TGTGCCTGGAGTCCCCACTCAACAGTCTTCGGGGACTATGGCTACACCTTC

D gene: TRBD2
J gene: TRBJ2-7
clone size: .
V gene: TRBV28
CDR3 protein: CASSSTSGSARYEQYF
CDR3 DNA: TGTGCCAGCAGTTCAACTAGCGGGAGCGCACGGTACGAGCAGTACTTC

D gene: .
J gene: TRBJ1-6
clone size: .
V gene: TRBV5-1
CDR3 protein: CASSSGVSPLHF
CDR3 DNA: TGCGCCAGCAGCTCAGGGGTCTCACCCCTCCACTTT

D gene: .
J gene: TRBJ2-5
clone size: .
V gene: TRBV5-1
CDR3 protein: CASSLLDRAKETQYF
CDR3 DNA: TGCGCCAGCAGCTTATTGGACAGAGCCAAAGAGACCCAGTACTTC

D gene: .
J gene: TRBJ2-2
clone size: .
V gene: TRBV6-4
CDR3 protein: CASSVEVSGELFF
CDR3 DNA: TGTGCCAGCAGTGTCGAGGTCTCCGGGGAGCTGTTTTTT

D gene: .
J gene: TRBJ1-5
clone size: few
V gene: TRBV2
CDR3 protein: CASSEAVGLYQPQHF
CDR3 DNA: TGTGCCAGCAGTGAAGCCGTGGGACTCTATCAGCCCCAGCATTTT

D gene: TRBD1
J gene: TRBJ1-1
clone size: .
V gene: TRBV6-5
CDR3 protein: CASSYGLRQGQAFF
CDR3 DNA: TGTGCCAGCAGTTACGGGCTGAGACAGGGTCAAGCTTTCTTT

D gene: .
J gene: TRBJ1-2
clone size: few
V gene: TRBV16
CDR3 protein: CASSQSGGGLGYTF
CDR3 DNA: TGTGCCAGCAGCCAATCCGGGGGGGGCCTTGGCTACACCTTC

D gene: TRBD1
J gene: TRBJ1-3
clone size: .
V gene: TRBV7-9
CDR3 protein: CASSLDKTGDGNTIYF
CDR3 DNA: TGTGCCAGCAGCTTAGATAAGACAGGGGACGGAAACACCATATATTTT

D gene: .
J gene: TRBJ1-1
clone size: .
V gene: TRBV6-5
CDR3 protein: CASIRGGTEAFF
CDR3 DNA: TGTGCCAGCATAAGGGGTGGCACTGAAGCTTTCTTT

D gene: .
J gene: TRBJ2-2
clone size: .
V gene: TRBV7-9
CDR3 protein: CASSLYTTNTGELFF
CDR3 DNA: TGTGCCAGCAGCTTATATACAACGAACACCGGGGAGCTGTTTTTT

D gene: .
J gene: TRBJ1-2
clone size: once
V gene: TRBV7-9
CDR3 protein: CASSPTTYGYTF
CDR3 DNA: TGTGCCAGCAGCCCAACGACTTATGGCTACACCTTC

D gene: TRBD1
J gene: TRBJ1-1
clone size: .
V gene: TRBV29-1
CDR3 protein: CSVLLGTGPLSTEAFF
CDR3 DNA: TGCAGCGTCCTCTTGGGGACAGGGCCATTGAGCACTGAAGCTTTCTTT

D gene: .
J gene: TRBJ2-3
clone size: .
V gene: TRBV7-3
CDR3 protein: CASSLNAGPTDTQYF
CDR3 DNA: TGTGCCAGCAGCTTAAATGCAGGGCCCACAGATACGCAGTATTTT

D gene: .
J gene: TRBJ2-1
clone size: .
V gene: TRBV5-4
CDR3 protein: CASSLWAGDEQFF
CDR3 DNA: TGTGCCAGCAGCTTGTGGGCGGGCGATGAGCAGTTCTTC

D gene: .
J gene: TRBJ1-1
clone size: .
V gene: TRBV30
CDR3 protein: CAWSRWQGNTEAFF
CDR3 DNA: TGTGCCTGGAGTAGGTGGCAGGGGAACACTGAAGCTTTCTTT

D gene: .
J gene: TRBJ2-7
clone size: .
V gene: TRBV4-2
CDR3 protein: CASSQDFTGYEQYF
CDR3 DNA: TGTGCCAGCAGCCAAGATTTCACGGGTTACGAGCAGTACTTC

D gene: .
J gene: TRBJ2-3
clone size: once
V gene: TRBV12-3/TRBV12-4
CDR3 protein: CASSSLDTQYF
CDR3 DNA: TGTGCCAGCAGTTCCCTGGATACGCAGTATTTT

D gene: TRBD1
J gene: TRBJ1-1
clone size: .
V gene: TRBV9
CDR3 protein: CASSSDRGMNTEAFF
CDR3 DNA: TGTGCCAGCAGTTCCGACAGGGGGATGAACACTGAAGCTTTCTTT

D gene: .
J gene: TRBJ2-3
clone size: .
V gene: TRBV19
CDR3 protein: CASSMELNTQYF
CDR3 DNA: TGTGCCAGTAGTATGGAACTAAATACGCAGTATTTT

D gene: .
J gene: TRBJ1-1
clone size: few
V gene: TRBV7-6
CDR3 protein: CASSVQRNTEAFF
CDR3 DNA: TGTGCCAGCAGCGTACAGAGGAACACTGAAGCTTTCTTT